These 32 T cell receptor beta chains were all obtained from the same sample, sequenced in a study of Graves' ophthalmopathy and Graves' hyperthyroidism. Using RNA transcripts, the TCR beta CDR3 regions were amplified. An opening RT-PCR round employed HTBI primers and preceded a second-round multiplex PCR. Via MiXCR, TCRdb re-called the multiplex PCR reads, giving one row per CDR3 protein. The data show around 1.1 million distinct CDR3 sequences, 35% to 40% seen once. Sequences were obtained from peripheral blood or thyroid tissue (not recorded which). The receptors here all came from an adult man with Graves' hyperthyroidism.

This clonotype was found many times. The V and J genes are TRBV24-1 and TRBJ1-1, with D uncertain. The CDR3 covers 15 residues. The V end was cut by 7 bases, the J end by 1 base, with 15 bases between. Looked up from germline, CDR1 is KGHDR and CDR2 is SFDVKD. CDR3 sequence (DNA): TGTGCCACCAGCTCCACTGGGCCAGGGAACACTGAAGCTTTCTTT. Protein sequence: CATSSTGPGNTEAFF.

This chain links TRBV24-1 with TRBJ2-6; 7 bases map to TRBD1. This CDR3 has 15 residues. The J segment lost 1 base and the V segment lost 7 bases, leaving 3 bases of the junction unmatched. The V gene's germline CDR1 is KGHDR and CDR2 SFDVKD. CDR3 loop: CATRVQGSGANVLTF. The CDR3 bases are TGTGCCACCAGAGTACAGGGGTCTGGGGCCAACGTCCTGACTTTC.

At least ten counts were recorded for this clonotype. This sequence joins TRBV29-1 and TRBJ1-5; 8 bases align to TRBD1. Germline trimming cut 6 bases from V and 2 bases from J; bases unmatched to any gene: 3. This CDR3 region has 13 residues. Germline CDR1 reads SQVTM; CDR2 reads ANQGSEA. In nucleotides, the CDR3 is TGCAGCGTGGGACAGGTAGGCAATCAGCCCCAGCATTTT. Amino acid sequence: CSVGQVGNQPQHF.

This clonotype appeared once. The chain employs TRBV19 and TRBJ2-7, with 10 nucleotides matching TRBD2. Germline V CDR1 and CDR2: LNHDA, SQIVND (reference sequence). The CDR3 runs to 14 residues. The ends lost 5 bases at V and 2 bases at J; junction bases unmatched: 3. This CDR3 is CASSGLAATYEQYF. The CDR3 nucleotides are TGTGCCAGTAGTGGACTAGCGGCTACCTACGAGCAGTACTTC.

About this clonotype: One end of the junction fails to match germline, which may point to a read error. The CDR3 DNA reads TGCAGCGAAGCCGGGGACGCAGGTTACGAGCAGAACTTC. This sequence encodes CSEAGDAGYEQNF. This chain links TRBV29-1 with TRBJ2-7; D is tentatively TRBD1 or TRBD2 (5 bases each). The CDR3 is made up of 13 amino acids. Germline CDR1 reads SQVTM; CDR2 reads ANQGSEA.

This clonotype has ten or more counts. This rearrangement joins TRBV2 to TRBJ1-6; 7 bases map to TRBD1. V trimming: 6 bases; J trimming: 8 bases; junction bases outside the gene matches: 13. CDR1 is SNHLY and CDR2 is FYNNEI in the germline V gene. The CDR3 runs 16 residues. CDR3 region: CASRDGGQGDHSPLHF. As DNA, the CDR3 is TGTGCCAGCAGGGACGGCGGGCAGGGGGACCATTCACCCCTCCACTTT. Full variable domain (missing parts from reference TRBV2 and TRBJ1-6): EPEVTQTPSHQVTQMGQEVILRCVPISNHLYFYWYRQILGQKVEFLVSFYNNEISEKSEIFDDQFSVERPDGSNFTLKIRSTKLEDSAMYFCASRDGGQGDHSPLHFGNGTRLTVT.

At least ten counts were recorded for this clonotype. The V and J genes are TRBV20-1 and TRBJ1-1, with 7 bases matching TRBD1. After removal of 3 bases from V and 1 base from J, the junction contained 2 bases not matched to a gene. The CDR3 has 13 amino acids. CDR1 is DFQATT and CDR2 is SNEGSKA in the germline V gene (reference sequence). The CDR3 nucleotides read TGCAGTGCTAGCCGGACAGGGAACACTGAAGCTTTCTTT. It specifies CSASRTGNTEAFF.

V usage is TRBV7-9 and J usage is TRBJ1-1, with 7 bases that match TRBD1. The CDR3 runs to 14 residues. The germline V gene encodes CDR1 SEHNR and CDR2 FQNEAQ (reference sequence). Trimming at V came to 8 bases and at J to 8 bases, leaving 14 bases not matched to a gene. The CDR3: CASLRQTGTAEAFF. The CDR3 DNA is TGTGCCAGCTTAAGACAAACCGGGACAGCGGAAGCTTTCTTT.

As to this clonotype: This could be a read error, since a much larger clone is one nucleotide away. J is TRBJ2-7 and V is TRBV15; TRBD1 aligns across 9 bases. Germline assignment: CDR1 LNHNV and CDR2 YYDKDF (reference sequence). This CDR3 spans 16 amino acids. CDR3 sequence reads: CATSNWIRTGAYEQCF. As DNA, the CDR3 is TGTGCCACCAGCAACTGGATCCGGACAGGGGCCTACGAGCAGTGCTTC. The variable domain in full, with the rest retrieved from reference TRBV15 and TRBJ2-7, is DAMVIQNPRYQVTQFGKPVTLSCSQTLNHNVMYWYQQKSSQAPKLLFHYYDKDFNNEADTPDNFQSRRPNTSFCFLDIRSPGLGDTAMYLCATSNWIRTGAYEQCFGPGTRLTVT.

The chain employs TRBV5-1 and TRBJ2-7; 12 nucleotides line up with TRBD1. This CDR3 contains 16 residues. J lost 4 bases, V lost 5 bases, and 10 bases had no gene match. Germline lookup yields CDR1 SGHRS and CDR2 YFSETQ. In DNA form, the CDR3 reads TGCGCCAGCAGTTTCTCCCCGGGACAGGGGGCTTACGAGCAGTACTTC. It is translated as CASSFSPGQGAYEQYF.

To note about this clonotype: One end of the junction does not line up with germline, which may come from a read error. V and J are TRBV10-3 and TRBJ1-1; no firm D call. Germline assignment: CDR1 ENHRY and CDR2 SYGVKD. CDR3 length equals 18 residues. For the CDR3, the DNA is TGTGCCAGCAGTCGGAACAGCCTGTGGCATGGTGGGAACACTGAAGCTTTCTTT. Translating gives CASSRNSLWHGGNTEAFF.

The gene calls are TRBV25-1 and TRBJ1-6; tentatively, D is TRBD1 (5 bases). From germline, CDR1 is MGHDK and CDR2 SYGVNS. V lost 8 bases and J 9 bases, leaving 14 bases between the germline ends. The CDR3 covers 13 residues. The CDR3 DNA reads as TGTGCCAGCGGTGCAGGGTGGATTTCACCCCTCCACTTT. It is translated as CASGAGWISPLHF.

The chain has TRBV19 and TRBJ1-5, with TRBD1 as a possible D gene (5 bases). The germline CDR1 and CDR2 sequences are LNHDA and SQIVND (reference sequence). The germline V and J ends were trimmed by 4 bases and 10 bases, with 17 bases remaining between them. There are 14 residues in the CDR3. The CDR3 sequence is CASSTGTWVRPQHF. CDR3 bases: TGTGCCAGTAGTACCGGGACGTGGGTGAGACCCCAGCATTTT.

This clonotype was picked up many times. The rearrangement uses TRBV12-3 or TRBV12-4 and TRBJ2-5; D is unclear. The V and J ends lost 6 bases and 5 bases respectively, with 22 bases between them. The CDR3 sequence is 16 residues long. The chain's CDR3 is CASSWTLIAARETQYF. CDR3 nucleotides: TGTGCCAGCAGCTGGACCCTAATCGCTGCGCGGGAGACCCAGTACTTC.

The chain carries TRBV3-1 and TRBJ2-5, with D perhaps TRBD1 (5 bases). Between the trimmed V and J ends, which lost 0 bases and 8 bases, there was a span of 10 bases. The germline gives CDR1 LGHDT, CDR2 YNNKEL (reference sequence). This CDR3 region has 13 residues. The CDR3 DNA sequence: TGTGCCAGCAGCCAAGACCCCAGGGCAACCCAGTACTTC. Its translation is CASSQDPRATQYF.

The rearrangement links TRBV6-2 or TRBV6-3 to TRBJ2-7; weak D call: TRBD2 (6 bases). Trimming shortened V by 6 bases and J by 7 bases, and 13 bases separated the two germline ends. The CDR3 runs 12 residues. CDR1 is MNHEY, CDR2 SVGEGT, per germline. CDR3 coding DNA: TGTGCCAGCAGACCCTCTCGGGGGGAGCAGTACTTC. Its translation: CASRPSRGEQYF.

The chain joins TRBV14 to TRBJ2-5; TRBD2 is a possible D gene (6 bases). CDR3 length: 15 amino acids. Trimming cost V 3 bases and J 1 base, with 12 bases left between them. The germline V gene has CDR1 SGHDN and CDR2 FVKESK. CDR3 bases: TGTGCCAGCAGCCACCCCTTGGGACTCCAAGAGACCCAGTACTTC. Its protein product is CASSHPLGLQETQYF.

This clonotype appeared many times. The chain is built from TRBV19 and TRBJ1-3; D is perhaps TRBD1 (5 bases). This CDR3 has 13 residues. Germline values: CDR1 LNHDA, CDR2 SQIVND (reference sequence). V was trimmed by 6 bases and J by 4 bases, leaving 10 bases between them. For the CDR3, the DNA is TGTGCCAGTAGCCCGACAGACGGAAACACCATATATTTT. Translated: CASSPTDGNTIYF.

As for this clonotype: This may come from a read error, since a much larger clone is one base off. This chain joins TRBV20-1 and TRBJ2-5; TRBD1 is a possible D gene (5 bases). The CDR3 consists of 13 residues. Germline V lookup: CDR1 DFQATT, CDR2 SNEGSKA (reference sequence). The CDR3 loop reads CSGSGKNQGTQYF. For the CDR3, the DNA is TGCAGTGGCTCAGGGAAAAACCAAGGGACCCAGTACTTC.

This sequence joins TRBV19 and TRBJ1-5; no definite D call. This CDR3 contains 15 residues. Trimming cost V 4 bases and J 0 bases, with 10 bases left between them. Germline V gene lookup returns CDR1 LNHDA and CDR2 SQIVND (reference sequence). In nucleotides, the CDR3 is TGTGCCAGTAGTACGACCGGGTATAGCAATCAGCCCCAGCATTTT. Translation gives CASSTTGYSNQPQHF. The full variable domain, with the rest looked up from reference TRBV19 and TRBJ1-5, is DGGITQSPKYLFRKEGQNVTLSCEQNLNHDAMYWYRQDPGQGLRLIYYSQIVNDFQKGDIAEGYSVSREKKESFPLTVTSAQKNPTAFYLCASSTTGYSNQPQHFGDGTRLSIL.

The genes are TRBV2 and TRBJ1-2; 8 positions agree with TRBD1. This CDR3 region has 13 residues. The germline gives CDR1 SNHLY, CDR2 FYNNEI. After removal of 8 bases from V and 8 bases from J, the junction contained 10 bases not matched to a gene. CDR3 in amino acids: CASDRTGQGGYTF. The CDR3 DNA is TGTGCCAGCGACCGGACAGGACAGGGAGGCTACACCTTC.

This clonotype was detected once. The rearrangement joins TRBV20-1 to TRBJ1-5; D gene uncertain. The CDR3 is 14 residues long. CDR1 and CDR2 from the germline V gene are DFQATT and SNEGSKA (reference sequence). Trimming took 6 bases from V and 3 from J, leaving 15 bases between them. CDR3 in DNA: TGCAGTGCCAGCAGTCCTGTGGCCAATCAGCCCCAGCATTTT. It yields the protein CSASSPVANQPQHF.

This clonotype was detected ten times or more. The gene calls are TRBV20-1 and TRBJ2-7; D perhaps matches TRBD2 (6 bases). The germline CDR1 and CDR2 sequences are DFQATT and SNEGSKA (reference sequence). The CDR3 extends over 13 amino acids. V gave up 3 bases and J gave up 12 bases, with 21 bases separating them. The CDR3 loop reads CSASEGLPSSPYF. CDR3 DNA sequence: TGCAGTGCTAGCGAGGGACTCCCTTCCTCCCCGTACTTC.

This clonotype was seen more than once but under ten times. The J gene is TRBJ2-7, the V gene TRBV12-3 or TRBV12-4, with D perhaps being TRBD1 or TRBD2 (5 bases each). The CDR3 contains 16 residues. Trimming took off 5 bases at V and 0 bases at J, with 17 bases between the two ends. The CDR3 DNA reads as TGTGCCAGCAGTACCCTGGGACGGCAGATCTCCTACGAGCAGTACTTC. This gives the protein CASSTLGRQISYEQYF.

The V gene is TRBV9, the J gene TRBJ1-6; 10 nucleotides align to TRBD1. The CDR3 length is 15 residues. From germline, CDR1 is SGDLS and CDR2 YYNGEE. V lost 3 bases to trimming and J lost 8 bases; unmatched junction nucleotides: 5. The chain's CDR3 is CASSGSGTGDSPLHF. The CDR3 region has the DNA TGTGCCAGCAGCGGTTCCGGGACAGGGGATTCACCCCTCCACTTT.

This clonotype occurred many times. The CDR3 reads CSARGTSGSSTEQYF. The DNA of the CDR3 is TGCAGTGCTAGAGGGACTAGCGGGAGTTCCACCGAGCAGTACTTC. The genes are TRBV20-1 and TRBJ2-7; the match to TRBD2 covers 13 bases. This CDR3 spans 15 amino acids. The trim removed 1 base at V and 6 bases at J, leaving 6 bases unmatched. The V gene's germline CDR1 is DFQATT and CDR2 SNEGSKA (reference sequence).

In its sample, this clonotype was seen many times. The rearrangement uses TRBV2 and TRBJ2-2; D gene unclear. The germline V gene has CDR1 SNHLY and CDR2 FYNNEI. Trimming took off 6 bases at V and 0 bases at J, with 8 bases between the two ends. The CDR3 loop spans 14 amino acids. CDR3 in amino acids: CASRLSANTGELFF. The DNA of the CDR3 is TGTGCCAGCAGACTGAGTGCGAACACCGGGGAGCTGTTTTTT.

There are many counts of this clonotype. The chain employs TRBV9 and TRBJ2-6, with D unresolved. Germline lookup yields CDR1 SGDLS and CDR2 YYNGEE. This CDR3 comprises 14 residues. V lost 4 bases and J lost 2, with 7 bases in between. CDR3 sequence (DNA): TGTGCCAGCAGCTCCACCCCTGGGGCCAACGTCCTGACTTTC. Protein product: CASSSTPGANVLTF.

The chain employs TRBV20-1 and TRBJ1-6; D unresolved. V was shortened by 3 bases and J by 9 bases, with 24 bases between the two germline ends. Germline V lookup: CDR1 DFQATT, CDR2 SNEGSKA (reference sequence). The CDR3 has 17 residues. CDR3 loop: CSARGRRLVDLGSPLHF. In DNA, the CDR3 is TGCAGTGCTAGGGGCCGCAGGCTTGTTGACCTTGGTTCACCCCTCCACTTT.

In this sample, this clonotype turned up many times. The chain joins TRBV7-9 to TRBJ1-5, with 9 positions matching TRBD1. The CDR3 contains 17 residues. The trim removed 0 bases at V and 2 bases at J, leaving 5 bases unmatched. Germline CDR1 reads SEHNR; CDR2 reads FQNEAQ (reference sequence). The CDR3 region has the DNA TGTGCCAGCAGCTTAGCCCGGACAGGGGACGGCAATCAGCCCCAGCATTTT. It encodes CASSLARTGDGNQPQHF.

The table lists this clonotype with a few counts. The gene calls are TRBV11-2 and TRBJ1-5, with no clear D. The V gene's germline CDR1 is SGHAT and CDR2 FQNNGV. The CDR3 runs to 13 residues. The V and J ends lost 1 base and 11 bases respectively, with 12 bases between them. DNA of the CDR3: TGTGCCAGCAGCTTAGGGCCGGGTGAGACCCAGCATTTT. Protein sequence: CASSLGPGETQHF.

The sample holds many counts of this clonotype. The J gene is TRBJ1-1, the V gene TRBV7-8; D call uncertain. Trimming stripped 3 bases from V and 7 bases from J, with 9 bases between. The germline V gene has CDR1 SGHVS and CDR2 FQNEAQ. The CDR3 loop spans 12 amino acids. CDR3 nucleotide sequence: TGTGCCAGCAGCTTTTCGGGCCTTGAAGCTTTCTTT. It yields the protein CASSFSGLEAFF.